The rows below give T cell receptor beta chains drawn from one sample of a study of monozygotic twins with inflammatory bowel disease. One entry per CDR3 protein, without DNA, is what TCRdb gives after re-calling the 5' RACE reads. In all, the sample yields a few hundred thousand distinct CDR3 sequences. The sequenced material came from blood. These receptors came from a human donor with ulcerative colitis or Crohn's disease, or a healthy co-twin of an affected twin (not recorded which). Both conserved end residues are part of each CDR3.

v_gene: TRBV7-9
j_gene: TRBJ1-5
len: 16
CDR3aa: CASSKTPGPINQPQHF

v_gene: TRBV20-1
j_gene: TRBJ1-2
len: 18
CDR3aa: CSASTTLGSPKTGYGYTF

v_gene: TRBV6-1
j_gene: TRBJ1-1
len: 11
CDR3aa: CASSGLQSGFF

v_gene: TRBV3-1
j_gene: TRBJ1-2
len: 14
CDR3aa: CASSPQGIDYGYTF

v_gene: TRBV20-1
j_gene: TRBJ2-7
len: 13
CDR3aa: CSASRGREVEQYF

v_gene: TRBV12-3/TRBV12-4
j_gene: TRBJ1-6
len: 18
CDR3aa: CASSSRWQVNSYNSPLHF

v_gene: TRBV5-1
j_gene: TRBJ2-1
len: 13
CDR3aa: CASSSRVASEQFF

v_gene: TRBV5-1
j_gene: TRBJ2-5
len: 15
CDR3aa: CASSLGVLVGETQYF

v_gene: TRBV5-6
j_gene: TRBJ1-6
len: 12
CDR3aa: CASSYENSPLHF

v_gene: TRBV4-1
j_gene: TRBJ2-3
len: 12
CDR3aa: CASSQDFDTQYF

v_gene: TRBV6-1
j_gene: TRBJ2-7
len: 14
CDR3aa: CASSRGGHPYEQYF

v_gene: TRBV11-2
j_gene: TRBJ2-3
len: 19
CDR3aa: CASSLGLGGPGSRTDTQYF

v_gene: TRBV27
j_gene: TRBJ1-1
len: 14
CDR3aa: CATKQTRQNTEAFF

v_gene: TRBV7-2
j_gene: TRBJ1-6
len: 16
CDR3aa: CASSLRPGVGNSPLHF

v_gene: TRBV5-1
j_gene: TRBJ1-1
len: 13
CDR3aa: CASSLEAQPGWFF

v_gene: TRBV6-1
j_gene: TRBJ2-1
len: 15
CDR3aa: CASNAPGTYNNEQFF

v_gene: TRBV20-1
j_gene: TRBJ2-7
len: 14
CDR3aa: CSASDRGVSYEQYF

v_gene: TRBV21-1
j_gene: TRBJ1-2
len: 13
CDR3aa: CASGDTCNYGYTF

v_gene: TRBV6-1
j_gene: TRBJ2-1
len: 15
CDR3aa: CASSRQVPSYNEQFF

v_gene: TRBV12-3/TRBV12-4
j_gene: TRBJ1-2
len: 13
CDR3aa: CASMDRASRVYTF

v_gene: TRBV20-1
j_gene: TRBJ1-2
len: 11
CDR3aa: CSGSGGSGYTF

v_gene: TRBV5-1
j_gene: TRBJ1-3
len: 14
CDR3aa: CASSLGSSGNTIYF

v_gene: TRBV29-1
j_gene: TRBJ1-1
len: 13
CDR3aa: CSVGTGANTEAFF

v_gene: TRBV3-1
j_gene: TRBJ1-4
len: 15
CDR3aa: CASSPPRQGGEKLFF

v_gene: TRBV10-3
j_gene: TRBJ1-5
len: 18
CDR3aa: CAISESSHNLAGNQPQHF

v_gene: TRBV27
j_gene: TRBJ1-4
len: 19
CDR3aa: CASSSILRGSQGAPEKLFF